This record covers a single TCR beta chain. Antigen: not known. No DNA is given; TCRdb re-called the 5' RACE reads and lists each CDR3 protein once. The table counts roughly 300,000 distinct CDR3 sequences; about 4.2% lies in the top ten. The sample belongs to a study of T cells expressing NK-cell markers. The study, taken as a whole, reports: As a fraction of CD8+ T cells, dominant NKG2C+ clonotypes reached roughly 1.0-7.0% in more than five donors.

The length of the CDR3 is 14 residues. Germline CDR1 is SGHRS and CDR2 is YFSETQ. This chain connects TRBV5-1 to TRBJ2-1; TCRdb outputs TRBD2, but without DNA this stays unchecked. The source is a woman aged 18 to 75 in good health. The sample taken for sequencing was blood T cells: a sorted CD56 or NKG2C T cell subset, CD4+ or CD8+ T cells, or bulk PBMC T cells (not recorded which). The CDR3: CASSREGVYNEQFF.